This T cell receptor beta chain appears in the sequencing data of a study of shared clonotypes between healthy human individuals. Study observations and caveats: Tissues were not sampled, only blood, and their repertoires likely differ.

An even split of each subset's genomic DNA across several immunoSEQ plates was performed. Some clones are missing from TCRdb's copy, which holds only in-frame ones; the method was immunoSEQ multiplex PCR. Of 2 million to 2.5 million clones in the sample, 95% are singletons; the top ten hold roughly 0.13%. Germline V gene data show CDR1 as MNHEY and CDR2 as SVGAGI. V shed 10 bases and J 7 bases; nucleotides not matched to a gene: 13. The CDR3 has 13 amino acids. A note on this clone: Its antigen remains unknown.

The sequenced sample consisted of naive CD4+ T cells sorted from blood. Subset here: CD45RA+ positively selected. The sequence was obtained from a man between 18 and 29 years old in good health. The chain uses TRBV6-5 and TRBJ2-7; TRBD1 agrees at 7 bases. The CDR3 nucleotides are TGTGCCACCAGACAGGGTGGAAATGAGGAGCAGTACTTC. It specifies CATRQGGNEEQYF.